This T cell receptor (beta chain) stems from a study of cytomegalovirus exposure and HLA in healthy donors. Notes on the study in general: A few V segments could not be told apart, such as TRBV6-2 and TRBV6-3, and were left out.

This CDR3 has 15 amino acids. In germline, CDR1 is SQVTM, CDR2 ANQGSEA. V dropped 3 bases and J dropped 0; count of bases not matched to a gene: 6. About this clone itself: Its antigen is still unknown.

Primers for the PCR totalled 60 Vbeta and 13 Jbeta. Profiling relied on immunoSEQ multiplex PCR, and the TCRdb table lists in-frame clones only, not all of them. The data show around 200,000 clones, approximately 78% seen once. Sequencing used PBMCs. This clonotype was obtained from a woman aged 40 to 50 in good health and CMV-seronegative. The V and J genes are TRBV29-1 and TRBJ2-5; 8 positions match TRBD1. In DNA, the CDR3 is TGCAGCGTTGAGCGCCACAGGGGGTACCAAGAGACCCAGTACTTC. Its protein is CSVERHRGYQETQYF.